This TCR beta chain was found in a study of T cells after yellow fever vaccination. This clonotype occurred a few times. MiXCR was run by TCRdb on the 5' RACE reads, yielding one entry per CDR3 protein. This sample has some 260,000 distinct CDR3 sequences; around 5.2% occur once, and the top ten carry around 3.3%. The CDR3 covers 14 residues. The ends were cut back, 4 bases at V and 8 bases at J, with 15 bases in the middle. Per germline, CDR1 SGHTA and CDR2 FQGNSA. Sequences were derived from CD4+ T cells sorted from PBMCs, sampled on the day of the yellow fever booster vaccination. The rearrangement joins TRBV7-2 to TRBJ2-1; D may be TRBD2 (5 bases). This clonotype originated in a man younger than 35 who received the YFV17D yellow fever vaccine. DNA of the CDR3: TGTGCCAGCAGCTCCCGGAGGCCGGAGGATGAGCAGTTCTTC. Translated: CASSSRRPEDEQFF.